One and the same sample provided the 4 T cell receptor beta chains below, sequenced in a study of technical replicates of blood from several donors. Sequencing was performed with immunoSEQ multiplex PCR; in TCRdb, only in-frame clones are kept and a portion is missing. This table has more than 65,000 clones, 95% to 98% appearing once. The sample taken for sequencing was T cells isolated from PBMCs. Source of these receptors: a human donor in good health.

V is TRBV7-3 and J is TRBJ2-7, with D possibly matching TRBD2 (5 bases). The germline V gene has CDR1 SGHTA and CDR2 FQGTGA. This CDR3 comprises 13 residues. Trimming took 5 bases from V and 6 from J, leaving 14 bases between them. CDR3 coding DNA: TGTGCCAGCAGCCCGGGGTTCACGGGCGAGCAGTACTTC. Its protein product is CASSPGFTGEQYF.

The chain combines TRBV25-1 with TRBJ1-1; 9 bases agree with TRBD1. The CDR3 is made up of 15 amino acids. Germline CDR1 reads MGHDK; CDR2 reads SYGVNS. V was pared by 5 bases and J by 7 bases, with 11 bases of the junction left unmatched. This CDR3 reads CASSLQGAPINEAFF. The CDR3 DNA is TGTGCCAGCAGTTTACAGGGGGCCCCTATCAATGAAGCTTTCTTT.

The chain couples TRBV7-9 to TRBJ2-7; 7 nucleotides match TRBD1. V was clipped by 5 bases and J by 5 bases; unmatched bases: 18. This CDR3 is built from 17 residues. Germline values: CDR1 SEHNR, CDR2 FQNEAQ (reference sequence). This CDR3 is CASSPPSARQGSHEQYF. The CDR3 DNA sequence: TGTGCCAGCAGCCCCCCCTCGGCGAGACAGGGATCCCACGAGCAGTACTTC. Based on the CDR3 plus reference TRBV7-9 and TRBJ2-7, the full variable domain is DTGVSQNPRHKITKRGQNVTFRCDPISEHNRLYWYRQTLGQGPEFLTYFQNEAQLEKSRLLSDRFSAERPKGSFSTLEIQRTEQGDSAMYLCASSPPSARQGSHEQYFGPGTRLTVT.

The chain combines TRBV9 with TRBJ2-2; D uncertain. Germline V lookup: CDR1 SGDLS, CDR2 YYNGEE. Deletions cut 2 bases from V and 1 base from J, with 9 bases between. CDR3 length equals 15 residues. The CDR3: CASSVGGLNTGELFF. In DNA, the CDR3 is TGTGCCAGCAGCGTTGGTGGGCTGAACACCGGGGAGCTGTTTTTT.